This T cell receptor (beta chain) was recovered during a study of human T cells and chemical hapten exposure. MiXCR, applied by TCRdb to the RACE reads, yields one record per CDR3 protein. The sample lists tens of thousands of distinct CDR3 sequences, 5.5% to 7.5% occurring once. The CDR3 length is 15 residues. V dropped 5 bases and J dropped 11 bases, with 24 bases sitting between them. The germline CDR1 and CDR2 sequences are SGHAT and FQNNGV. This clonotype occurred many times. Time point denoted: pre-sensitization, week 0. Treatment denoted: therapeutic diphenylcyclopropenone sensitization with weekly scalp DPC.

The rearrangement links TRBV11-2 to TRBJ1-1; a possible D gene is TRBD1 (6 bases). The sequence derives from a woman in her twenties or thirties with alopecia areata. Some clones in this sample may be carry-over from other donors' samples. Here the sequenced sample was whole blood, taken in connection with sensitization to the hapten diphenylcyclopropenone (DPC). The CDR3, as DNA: TGTGCCAGCAGCAAACAACAGGGAAACGGTTTCGGGGCTTTCTTT. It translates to CASSKQQGNGFGAFF.